One T cell receptor beta chain is described in this entry. The antigen remains unidentified. Libraries were prepared by immunoSEQ multiplex PCR; TCRdb keeps only in-frame clonotypes and omits some of them. Among 80,000 to 100,000 clones listed, around 93% were seen once. Germline V gives CDR1 SGHDT, CDR2 YYEEEE. The germline V and J ends were trimmed by 4 bases and 4 bases, with 7 bases remaining between them. This CDR3 comprises 12 residues. This entry belongs to a study of graft-versus-host responses after intestinal transplantation. The V call is TRBV5-6, the J call TRBJ2-3; no clear D. This clonotype originated in a human donor who was the organ donor for an intestinal transplant. Sample: unstimulated CD8+ T cells sorted from spleen or lymph node cells, taken before transplant. Here the CDR3 reads CASSRPADTQYF. In DNA form, the CDR3 reads TGTGCCAGCAGCCGTCCCGCAGATACGCAGTATTTT.